The 21 T cell receptor beta chains presented below share a single source sample, sequenced in a study of blood T cell repertoires in COVID-19. Repertoires were generated with immunoSEQ multiplex PCR, while TCRdb's copy carries only in-frame clones and drops some. This sample has approximately 190,000 clones, with less than 90% found just once. The specimen was peripheral blood. These receptors were obtained from a woman between 40 and 55 years old with acute or convalescent COVID-19.

The chain combines TRBV7-9 with TRBJ1-4; D not resolved. With 7 bases removed from V and 7 bases from J, the gap between germline ends came to 10 bases. CDR3 size: 12 residues. Germline V gene lookup returns CDR1 SEHNR and CDR2 FQNEAQ (reference sequence). The CDR3 is CASTADSEKLFF. The CDR3 DNA follows: TGTGCCAGCACGGCAGATTCTGAAAAACTGTTTTTT.

The gene calls are TRBV7-9 and TRBJ2-7; TRBD1 matches at 7 bases. V shed 3 bases, J shed 1 base, and the junction held 9 bases outside the gene matches. CDR3 length equals 16 residues. The V gene's germline CDR1 is SEHNR and CDR2 FQNEAQ (reference sequence). The CDR3, as DNA: TGTGCCAGCAGCTTTCACCAGGGGGTCATATCCTACGAGCAGTACTTC. Residues: CASSFHQGVISYEQYF.

The chain uses TRBV5-1 and TRBJ2-5, with TRBD2 matching over 8 bases. Germline V gives CDR1 SGHRS, CDR2 YFSETQ. The CDR3 covers 14 residues. The ends lost 4 bases at V and 2 bases at J; junction bases unmatched: 4. In nucleotides, the CDR3 is TGCGCCAGCAGCCAGCAGCGGGGGCAAGAGACCCAGTACTTC. Translated: CASSQQRGQETQYF. The full variable domain, its missing parts supplied by reference TRBV5-1 and TRBJ2-5, is KAGVTQTPRYLIKTRGQQVTLSCSPISGHRSVSWYQQTPGQGLQFLFEYFSETQRNKGNFPGRFSGRQFSNSRSEMNVSTLELGDSALYLCASSQQRGQETQYFGPGTRLLVL.

The rearrangement joins TRBV3-1 (or the pseudogene TRBV3-2) to TRBJ1-5; tentatively, D is TRBD1 (6 bases). CDR3 length equals 17 residues. Germline V gives CDR1 LGHDT, CDR2 YNNKEL (reference sequence). V dropped 0 bases and J dropped 0 bases, with 12 bases sitting between them. The CDR3, as DNA: TGTGCCAGCAGCCAAGAGTACGGGACACCTAGCAATCAGCCCCAGCATTTT. Protein sequence: CASSQEYGTPSNQPQHF.

The rearrangement uses TRBV18 and TRBJ2-5; D may be TRBD1 (5 bases). Germline CDR1 reads KGHSH; CDR2 reads LQKENI. This CDR3 has 15 amino acids. Trimming stripped 1 base from V and 1 base from J, with 10 bases between. CDR3 nucleotide sequence: TGTGCCAGCTCACCACGGGGCAAGGTCCAAGAGACCCAGTACTTC. Its protein product is CASSPRGKVQETQYF.

For the CDR3, the DNA is TGTGCCAGCAGCGCACAGACAGGGTCCTCATTTAATGAAAAACTGTTTTTT. Translated, it gives CASSAQTGSSFNEKLFF. This chain links TRBV7-9 with TRBJ1-4, with 7 bases fitting TRBD1. Germline-derived CDR1 and CDR2 are SEHNR and FQNEAQ (reference sequence). This CDR3 has 17 amino acids. J gave up 4 bases and V 5 bases, and 13 bases lay outside the gene matches.

V usage is TRBV3-1 (or the pseudogene TRBV3-2) and J usage is TRBJ2-3; D may be TRBD2 (6 bases). The CDR3 is 16 amino acids. From germline, CDR1 is LGHDT and CDR2 YNNKEL (reference sequence). Trimming cost V 1 base and J 7 bases, with 18 bases left between them. In nucleotides, the CDR3 is TGTGCCAGCAGCCAAGCTGCACTAGCCGGACGATATACGCAGTATTTT. Protein sequence: CASSQAALAGRYTQYF.

Regarding this clone: A read error may account for a junction end that differs from germline. The rearrangement uses TRBV12-3 or TRBV12-4 and TRBJ1-2; 10 bases map to TRBD1. The CDR3 is made up of 12 amino acids. CDR3 residues: CASSLLDRGPFF. The CDR3 region has the DNA TGTGCCAGCAGTTTACTCGACAGGGGGCCTTTCTTC.

The rearrangement joins TRBV5-5 to TRBJ2-7, with D possibly matching TRBD1 (6 bases). The CDR3 spans 15 residues. V lost 4 bases to trimming and J lost 5 bases, with 19 bases between them. The V gene's germline CDR1 is SGHKS and CDR2 YYEKEE (reference sequence). The CDR3 reads CASSAPGRGSDEQYF. The CDR3 DNA reads as TGTGCCAGCAGCGCCCCTGGCAGGGGTTCGGACGAGCAGTACTTC. The variable domain in full, with the rest retrieved from reference TRBV5-5 and TRBJ2-7, is DAGVTQSPTHLIKTRGQQVTLRCSPISGHKSVSWYQQVLGQGPQFIFQYYEKEERGRGNFPDRFSARQFPNYSSELNVNALLLGDSALYLCASSAPGRGSDEQYFGPGTRLTVT.

Only one count was recorded for this clone. This sequence joins TRBV19 and TRBJ2-4, with 10 bases fitting TRBD1. The CDR3 covers 16 residues. Trimming cost V 3 bases and J 8 bases; bases outside gene matches: 10. Germline assignment: CDR1 LNHDA and CDR2 SQIVND (reference sequence). CDR3 sequence (DNA): TGTGCCAGTAGTATCTCCGGGACAGGGGTTTTCGACATTCAGTACTTC. It encodes CASSISGTGVFDIQYF.

The chain employs TRBV18 and TRBJ2-3; D not certain. The germline V gene has CDR1 KGHSH and CDR2 LQKENI. The V end lost 4 bases, the J end lost 6 bases, and 23 bases lay between the germline ends. The CDR3 runs to 17 residues. This CDR3 reads CASSRGSSSFDRDTQYF. CDR3 nucleotides: TGTGCCAGCTCACGAGGAAGCTCTTCGTTCGATAGGGATACGCAGTATTTT.

The chain couples TRBV18 to TRBJ1-3; 7 bases agree with TRBD1. With 3 bases clipped from V and 3 bases from J, the junction kept 8 bases outside the gene matches. Germline V gene lookup returns CDR1 KGHSH and CDR2 LQKENI. This CDR3 is 16 amino acids long. The CDR3 nucleotides are TGTGCCAGCTCACCGGTCCCGACAGGGTATGGAAACACCATATATTTT. Translation gives CASSPVPTGYGNTIYF.

This chain links TRBV12-3 or TRBV12-4 with TRBJ1-3; no definite D call. The CDR3 sequence is 11 residues long. The V end lost 8 bases, the J end lost 1 base, and 3 bases lay between the germline ends. CDR3 bases: TGTGCCAGCGCGTCTGGAAACACCATATATTTT. This codes for CASASGNTIYF.

V usage is TRBV5-1 and J usage is TRBJ1-6; TRBD1 is a possible D gene (5 bases). CDR1 is SGHRS and CDR2 is YFSETQ in the germline V gene. This CDR3 region has 13 residues. V lost 5 bases, J lost 8 bases, and 11 bases lay in between. CDR3 loop: CASSRGLDSPLHF. In DNA form, the CDR3 reads TGCGCCAGCAGTCGGGGACTGGATTCACCCCTCCACTTT. The full variable domain, in which reference TRBV5-1 and TRBJ1-6 provide the parts outside the CDR3, is KAGVTQTPRYLIKTRGQQVTLSCSPISGHRSVSWYQQTPGQGLQFLFEYFSETQRNKGNFPGRFSGRQFSNSRSEMNVSTLELGDSALYLCASSRGLDSPLHFGNGTRLTVT.

The chain joins TRBV24-1 to TRBJ1-5; D is perhaps TRBD1 (6 bases). The germline V and J ends were trimmed by 4 bases and 5 bases, with 23 bases remaining between them. The CDR3 is 18 residues long. CDR1 is KGHDR and CDR2 is SFDVKD in the germline V gene. CDR3 DNA: TGTGCCACCAGTGACCCTCATATCCAGGGGAGTGGGGATCAGCCCCAGCATTTT. The encoded protein is CATSDPHIQGSGDQPQHF.

This clone was counted only a few times. The chain is built from TRBV9 and TRBJ1-5; 7 nucleotides agree with TRBD1. The CDR3 contains 17 residues. J gave up 4 bases and V 0 bases, and 10 bases lay outside the gene matches. From germline, CDR1 is SGDLS and CDR2 YYNGEE. Here the CDR3 reads CASSVDQGGPYNQPQHF. The CDR3 nucleotides read TGTGCCAGCAGCGTAGATCAGGGGGGACCTTATAATCAGCCCCAGCATTTT.

As for this clone: This clone may be a read error of a much larger clone one base away. This same CDR3 is encoded by further DNA sequences in the sample. The chain employs TRBV9 and TRBJ2-3; the D is unclear. CDR3 length: 12 residues. The germline V and J ends were trimmed by 0 bases and 3 bases, with 2 bases remaining between them. Germline CDR1 is SGDLS and CDR2 is YYNGEE. In nucleotides, the CDR3 is TGTGCCAGCAGCGTAGCTACAGATACGCAGTATTTT. Protein product: CASSVATDTQYF.

The chain combines TRBV12-3 or TRBV12-4 with TRBJ1-5; no definite D call. The CDR3 is 13 residues long. Between the trimmed V and J ends, which lost 2 bases and 3 bases, there was a span of 5 bases. CDR3 bases: TGTGCCAGCAGTTTACTAGACAATCAGCCCCAGCATTTT. It is translated as CASSLLDNQPQHF.

This chain joins TRBV6-5 and TRBJ2-1; 11 bases agree with TRBD2. The J segment lost 3 bases and the V segment lost 7 bases, leaving 5 bases of the junction unmatched. This CDR3 contains 15 residues. In germline, CDR1 is MNHEY, CDR2 SVGAGI. The CDR3 DNA follows: TGTGCCAGCAACCTTCTAGCGGGGGGCTACAATGAGCAGTTCTTC. Protein product: CASNLLAGGYNEQFF.

The chain has TRBV19 and TRBJ1-1; no definite D call. This CDR3 spans 13 amino acids. The germline V gene encodes CDR1 LNHDA and CDR2 SQIVND (reference sequence). V lost 6 bases to trimming and J lost 4 bases, with 12 bases between them. The CDR3 is CASRWFSGTEAFF. CDR3 bases: TGTGCCAGTAGGTGGTTCTCGGGCACTGAAGCTTTCTTT.

This sequence joins TRBV10-1 and TRBJ1-2; D is unresolved. The germline V gene has CDR1 WNHNN and CDR2 SYGVQD (reference sequence). CDR3 length: 12 residues. Trimming removed 5 bases at V and 14 bases at J, with 18 bases between. For the CDR3, the DNA is TGCGCCAGCAGTATTAATCAGGAACCCTCGACCTTC. This codes for CASSINQEPSTF.